The 25 T cell receptor beta chains presented below share a single source sample, sequenced in a study of CD8 T cells in Susac syndrome. Random-hexamer reverse transcription was applied to 0.5 to 1 ug RNA. Using its own MiXCR run on the immunoSEQ multiplex PCR reads, TCRdb lists one record per CDR3 protein. The sample holds about 130,000 distinct CDR3 sequences; 90% to 95% are singletons and the top ten take 0.07% to 0.09%. Sequenced input: CD4+ T cells from PBMCs. The origin of the receptors is a human donor in good health.

This clonotype was seen a handful of times. This CDR3 reads CASSPGQGQETQYF. CDR3 in DNA: TGTGCCAGCAGCCCCGGACAGGGGCAAGAGACCCAGTACTTC. The chain couples TRBV7-9 to TRBJ2-5; TRBD1 matches 9 bases. The germline CDR1 and CDR2 sequences are SEHNR and FQNEAQ (reference sequence). J gave up 2 bases and V 5 bases, and 3 bases lay outside the gene matches. This CDR3 region has 14 residues.

In the case of this clonotype: A junction end diverges from the germline sequence, so it may reflect a read error. This chain uses TRBV5-1 with TRBJ2-7; D could derive from TRBD1 or TRBD2 (5 bases each). The CDR3 has 14 amino acids. The V gene's germline CDR1 is SGHRS and CDR2 YFSETQ. CDR3 in DNA: TGCGCCAGCAGCTTGGATGGGGGAGTTTACGGGCAGTACTTC. Amino acid sequence: CASSLDGGVYGQYF.

The genes are TRBV3-1 and TRBJ1-1; TRBD1 aligns across 7 bases. Trimming removed 3 bases from V and 1 base from J; junction bases left unmatched: 8. Germline-derived CDR1 and CDR2 are LGHDT and YNNKEL (reference sequence). The CDR3 runs to 16 residues. CDR3 coding DNA: TGTGCCAGCAGCCACCTAGACAGGGCCGAGAACACTGAAGCTTTCTTT. Its protein product is CASSHLDRAENTEAFF.

This clonotype was seen once. The chain links TRBV15 to TRBJ1-5; the D gene is possibly TRBD1 (5 bases). V lost 1 base, J lost 6 bases, and 10 bases lay in between. Per germline, CDR1 LNHNV and CDR2 YYDKDF (reference sequence). CDR3 length: 14 residues. The CDR3 sequence: CATSRGYGGQPQHF. CDR3 in DNA: TGTGCCACCAGCAGAGGTTACGGGGGTCAGCCCCAGCATTTT.

The rearrangement links TRBV3-1 to TRBJ2-3; D is ambiguous. Germline lookup yields CDR1 LGHDT and CDR2 YNNKEL (reference sequence). The CDR3 covers 14 residues. The germline V and J ends were trimmed by 0 bases and 3 bases, with 7 bases remaining between them. The CDR3 region is CASSQDDSTDTQYF. The CDR3, as DNA: TGTGCCAGCAGCCAAGATGATTCGACAGATACGCAGTATTTT.

In DNA form, the CDR3 reads TGTGCCAGCAGTTCCCAGACTAGCGGGAGATACATTCAGTACTTC. Its translation is CASSSQTSGRYIQYF. The rearrangement joins TRBV6-5 to TRBJ2-4, with 12 bases identical to TRBD2. CDR3 length: 15 amino acids. V lost 4 bases, J lost 8 bases, and 6 bases stayed unmatched. Germline V gene data show CDR1 as MNHEY and CDR2 as SVGAGI.

CDR3 amino acids: CASSGLRAVNEQFF. CDR3 nucleotides: TGTGCCAGTAGTGGACTAAGGGCAGTCAATGAGCAGTTCTTC. This sequence joins TRBV19 and TRBJ2-1; tentatively, D is TRBD2 (6 bases). The V gene's germline CDR1 is LNHDA and CDR2 SQIVND (reference sequence). Trimming shortened V by 5 bases and J by 6 bases, and 14 bases separated the two germline ends. The CDR3 totals 14 residues.

The chain recombines TRBV19 with TRBJ2-5; D not resolved. The CDR3 has 16 amino acids. Germline CDR1 and CDR2: LNHDA and SQIVND (reference sequence). V gave up 3 bases and J gave up 2 bases, with 16 bases separating them. The CDR3 nucleotides read TGTGCCAGTAGTATTCGGGTCGCCCTCGGACAAGAGACCCAGTACTTC. The encoded protein is CASSIRVALGQETQYF.

The V gene is TRBV5-1, the J gene TRBJ1-4; D is unresolved. This CDR3 is 12 amino acids long. Germline V gene data show CDR1 as SGHRS and CDR2 as YFSETQ. Between the trimmed V and J ends, which lost 7 bases and 5 bases, there was a span of 9 bases. CDR3 residues: CASRQPNEKLFF. In nucleotides, the CDR3 is TGCGCCAGCCGGCAGCCGAATGAAAAACTGTTTTTT.

V and J are TRBV2 and TRBJ2-3; the D gene is possibly TRBD2 (6 bases). Trimming removed 2 bases at V and 5 bases at J, with 14 bases between. Germline V gives CDR1 SNHLY, CDR2 FYNNEI. The CDR3 is 15 residues long. The CDR3 DNA follows: TGTGCCAGCAGTGAATCTAGCGTACAAGGAGATACGCAGTATTTT. Its protein is CASSESSVQGDTQYF.

The V gene is TRBV5-6, the J gene TRBJ2-7; tentative D call: TRBD1 (6 bases). Germline V lookup: CDR1 SGHDT, CDR2 YYEEEE. The V and J ends lost 5 bases and 6 bases respectively, with 18 bases between them. The CDR3 contains 14 residues. The CDR3 DNA is TGTGCCAGCAGACGCGTCACAGGGCTGGGCGAGCAGTACTTC. The encoded protein is CASRRVTGLGEQYF.

The chain is built from TRBV27 and TRBJ1-2; tentatively, D is TRBD1 (6 bases). V lost 3 bases, J lost 8 bases, and 13 bases lay in between. The CDR3 extends over 13 amino acids. CDR1 is MNHEY, CDR2 SMNVEV, per germline (reference sequence). In DNA, the CDR3 is TGTGCCAGCAGTTTGTGGGGTGGGGGCGGCTACACCTTC. Encoded protein: CASSLWGGGGYTF.

J is TRBJ2-7 and V is TRBV19; D perhaps matches TRBD2 (6 bases). V lost 9 bases, J lost 0 bases, and 15 bases lay in between. The V gene's germline CDR1 is LNHDA and CDR2 SQIVND (reference sequence). The CDR3 has 14 residues. CDR3 loop: CASSAGTHSYEQYF. For the CDR3, the DNA is TGTGCCAGCTCGGCGGGGACCCACTCCTACGAGCAGTACTTC.

The chain links TRBV5-1 to TRBJ2-3; D is unclear. Trimming took 2 bases from V and 2 from J, leaving 9 bases between them. This CDR3 has 14 residues. The germline V gene has CDR1 SGHRS and CDR2 YFSETQ. CDR3 sequence (DNA): TGCGCCAGCAGCTTACGTACTGACACAGATACGCAGTATTTT. Protein product: CASSLRTDTDTQYF.

The V gene is TRBV20-1, the J gene TRBJ2-3, with 8 bases aligning to TRBD2. Germline V gene lookup returns CDR1 DFQATT and CDR2 SNEGSKA (reference sequence). V gave up 5 bases and J gave up 0 bases; unmatched junction bases: 4. This CDR3 is 14 amino acids long. Written as DNA, the CDR3 is TGCAGTGCTTCACTAGCGGAGAGCACAGATACGCAGTATTTT. This sequence encodes CSASLAESTDTQYF.

This rearrangement joins TRBV2 to TRBJ1-1; D unclear. This CDR3 contains 15 residues. The V gene lost 6 bases and the J gene lost 4 bases, with 18 bases spanning the gap. Germline CDR1 SNHLY, CDR2 FYNNEI. CDR3 bases: TGTGCCAGCAGGCTAGAGGGCCAGCGGGGCACTGAAGCTTTCTTT. It encodes CASRLEGQRGTEAFF.

V gene TRBV7-2 combines with J gene TRBJ2-7, with 8 bases matching TRBD2. CDR3 length: 15 residues. With 5 bases clipped from V and 2 bases from J, the junction kept 8 bases outside the gene matches. The germline V gene has CDR1 SGHTA and CDR2 FQGNSA. In DNA form, the CDR3 reads TGTGCCAGCAGCAGTAGCGGGATACTTGCCTACGAGCAGTACTTC. Translated: CASSSSGILAYEQYF.

V and J are TRBV3-1 and TRBJ1-2; D is ambiguous. From germline, CDR1 is LGHDT and CDR2 YNNKEL (reference sequence). V lost 0 bases, J lost 4 bases, and 6 bases lay in between. CDR3 size: 13 residues. The CDR3, as DNA: TGTGCCAGCAGCCAAGACGGTATCTATGGCTACACCTTC. Its protein is CASSQDGIYGYTF.

The genes are TRBV20-1 and TRBJ2-7; 13 bases are a match to TRBD2. The V gene end was trimmed by 4 bases and the J gene end by 4 bases; junction bases not matched to a gene: 7. Germline CDR1 reads DFQATT; CDR2 reads SNEGSKA (reference sequence). The CDR3 loop spans 15 amino acids. CDR3 protein: CSAKGTSGDRYEQYF. As DNA, the CDR3 is TGCAGTGCTAAAGGGACTAGCGGGGACCGATACGAGCAGTACTTC.

This chain joins TRBV30 and TRBJ2-1; D unresolved. The germline V gene has CDR1 GTSNPN and CDR2 SVGIG (reference sequence). Trimming pared 0 bases from V and 4 bases from J, leaving 7 bases between. The CDR3 extends over 13 amino acids. DNA for the CDR3: TGTGCCTGGAGTGTTGGGCGTTACAATGAGCAGTTCTTC. Protein product: CAWSVGRYNEQFF.

The CDR3 nucleotides are TGTGCCAGCATTCGGACTAGCGGAGCGAACACCGGGGAGCTGTTTTTT. It translates to CASIRTSGANTGELFF. This rearrangement joins TRBV11-2 to TRBJ2-2, with 10 bases identical to TRBD2. The trim removed 7 bases at V and 0 bases at J, leaving 5 bases unmatched. The V gene's germline CDR1 is SGHAT and CDR2 FQNNGV. This CDR3 comprises 16 residues.

This clonotype was detected once. The V gene is TRBV7-9, the J gene TRBJ2-6, with D perhaps assigned TRBD1 or TRBD2 (5 bases each). The CDR3 covers 16 residues. V was trimmed by 3 bases and J by 2 bases, leaving 11 bases between them. The germline V gene encodes CDR1 SEHNR and CDR2 FQNEAQ (reference sequence). The CDR3 DNA sequence: TGTGCCAGCAGCTTGGGGCCGGGGCCTGGGGCCAACGTCCTGACTTTC. This gives the protein CASSLGPGPGANVLTF.

The chain combines TRBV5-4 with TRBJ1-1, with D perhaps TRBD1 (6 bases). The CDR3 covers 16 residues. Looked up from germline, CDR1 is SGHNT and CDR2 is YYREEE (reference sequence). Deletions cut 2 bases from V and 1 base from J, with 15 bases between. The CDR3 coding sequence is TGTGCCAGCAGCTTTGTTGGGGGACAACCGAACACTGAAGCTTTCTTT. It specifies CASSFVGGQPNTEAFF.

V is TRBV21-1 and J is TRBJ1-5; the table's D call TRBD1 went unverified against the DNA. TRBV21-1 is designated a pseudogene. CDR3 length: 14 residues. CDR3 sequence reads: CARLTGDGNQPQHF. In nucleotides, the CDR3 is TGTGCCAGATTAACAGGAGACGGCAATCAGCCCCAGCATTTT.

This rearrangement joins TRBV30 to TRBJ1-5; perhaps TRBD1 as D (5 bases). Trimming removed 2 bases from V and 1 base from J, with 9 bases in between. The CDR3 extends over 14 amino acids. The V gene's germline CDR1 is GTSNPN and CDR2 SVGIG (reference sequence). For the CDR3, the DNA is TGTGCCTGGAGTATATGGGGGAGCAATCAGCCCCAGCATTTT. It specifies CAWSIWGSNQPQHF.